One and the same sample provided the 4 T cell receptor beta chains below, sequenced in a study of T-cell memory formation after mild COVID-19. TCRdb analysed the 5' RACE reads with MiXCR anew, one entry per CDR3 protein. This table has 49,000 or so distinct CDR3 sequences, 5.5% to 7.5% appearing once. Specimen: PBMCs or a T cell subset sorted from them (not recorded which). Receptors originate from a man younger than 30 who had mild COVID-19 (a few samples of this study predate the infection). Cell type and time point are not known.

V gene TRBV5-1 combines with J gene TRBJ1-1; D gene unclear. This CDR3 contains 14 residues. CDR1 and CDR2 from the germline V gene are SGHRS and YFSETQ. The V end was cut by 4 bases, the J end by 1 base, with 11 bases between. The CDR3, as DNA: TGCGCCAGCAGCCCTGCTCCGGGGAACACTGAAGCTTTCTTT. This codes for CASSPAPGNTEAFF. Looking up the rest from reference TRBV5-1 and TRBJ1-1 gives the full variable domain: KAGVTQTPRYLIKTRGQQVTLSCSPISGHRSVSWYQQTPGQGLQFLFEYFSETQRNKGNFPGRFSGRQFSNSRSEMNVSTLELGDSALYLCASSPAPGNTEAFFGQGTRLTVV.

This clonotype has a count of ten or more. The gene calls are TRBV7-2 and TRBJ2-3; D ambiguous. Germline values: CDR1 SGHTA, CDR2 FQGNSA. The CDR3 length is 14 residues. The V and J ends lost 0 bases and 1 base respectively, with 5 bases between them. The CDR3 here is CASSLAPGTDTQYF. In DNA form, the CDR3 reads TGTGCCAGCAGCTTAGCTCCGGGCACAGATACGCAGTATTTT.

J is TRBJ2-4 and V is TRBV6-2 or TRBV6-3; TRBD2 is a possible D gene (5 bases). V was shortened by 7 bases and J by 5 bases, with 21 bases between the two germline ends. CDR1 is MNHEY, CDR2 SVGEGT, per germline. The CDR3 is 16 residues long. The CDR3 sequence is CASTQQAGGSQNIQYF. The CDR3 DNA reads TGTGCCAGCACCCAGCAAGCCGGTGGGAGCCAAAACATTCAGTACTTC.

The chain recombines TRBV21-1 with TRBJ1-5; the DNA was not compared with TRBD1, the D call given in the table. TRBV21-1 is a documented pseudogene. This CDR3 is 15 amino acids long. The CDR3 DNA sequence: TGTGCCAGCAGTACCCCGCGCGCACCCGACCAGCCCCAGCATTTT. The encoded protein is CASSTPRAPDQPQHF.